Listed below are T cell receptor beta chains from one sample, sequenced in a study of blood T cells in healthy people across ages. MiXCR, applied by TCRdb to the 5' RACE reads, yields one record per CDR3 protein. This sample carries roughly 1,000,000 distinct CDR3 sequences, 20% to 25% of them seen once, and the ten largest clones take approximately 0.75%. These data also formed part of another study, on T cells of mothers and their children.

What was sequenced was blood. The source of these receptors is a girl aged 2 to 9 in good health. Both conserved end residues are part of each CDR3. D genes are given only for firm matches. Part of the rows lack a size; the others show once, few, many or a class for expanded clones.

NA	TRBV6-1	TRBJ1-6	NA	TGTGCCAGCAGTGACCGACAGGCTGGATTTTCACCCCTCCACTTT	CASSDRQAGFSPLHF
NA	TRBV20-1	TRBJ1-5	NA	TGCAGTGCTAGAGAGGACGCCTCTCTTGGGCAGCCCCAGCATTTT	CSAREDASLGQPQHF
few	TRBV12-3/TRBV12-4	TRBJ1-2	NA	TGTGCCAGCGACGTTATGGATGGCTACACCTTC	CASDVMDGYTF
NA	TRBV20-1	TRBJ1-5	NA	TGCAACCTCATTTCCGGGGTTCTGGGACACCCTCAGCATTTT	CNLISGVLGHPQHF
NA	TRBV25-1	TRBJ1-5	NA	TGTGCCAGCAGTGACAGCAGCTACCAGCCCCAGCATTTT	CASSDSSYQPQHF
few	TRBV12-3/TRBV12-4	TRBJ1-4	TRBD1	TGTGCCAGCAGTTCCACAGGGGGCGCGAAGAAACTGTTTTTT	CASSSTGGAKKLFF
NA	TRBV24-1	TRBJ2-2	NA	TGTGCCACCAGTGATGGGGTGCCCACCGGGGAGCTGTTTTTT	CATSDGVPTGELFF
few	TRBV15	TRBJ1-1	NA	TGTGCCACCAGCAGAGATCAGGGCACCGGAGCTTTCTTT	CATSRDQGTGAFF
NA	TRBV27	TRBJ1-4	NA	TGTGCCAGCAGTCCCTATCCAACTAATGAAAAACTGTTTTTT	CASSPYPTNEKLFF
NA	TRBV20-1	TRBJ1-2	TRBD1	TGCAGTGCTAGGGGACAGGGAATGAGTGGCTACACCTTC	CSARGQGMSGYTF
NA	TRBV12-3/TRBV12-4	TRBJ2-1	NA	TGTGCCAGCAGTTCCGACCCAGAGGGAGTTCATGAGCAGTTCTTC	CASSSDPEGVHEQFF
NA	TRBV15	TRBJ1-6	TRBD1	TGTGCCACCAGCAGAGATCGGACAGGGAGTAATTCACCCCTCCACTTT	CATSRDRTGSNSPLHF
few	TRBV6-1	TRBJ2-7	TRBD2	TGTGCCAGCAGCCGACTAGCCCCCTCCTACGAGCAGTACTTC	CASSRLAPSYEQYF
NA	TRBV10-3	TRBJ1-4	TRBD1	TGTGCCATCAGTGATCTTTGGATTGGGACAGGGAACGGCCAAGGTGAAAAACTGTTTTTT	CAISDLWIGTGNGQGEKLFF
NA	TRBV11-2	TRBJ2-3	NA	TGTGCCAGCAGCTTAGATCGGGGGTTTACGCAGTATTTT	CASSLDRGFTQYF
NA	TRBV4-1	TRBJ2-7	NA	TGCGCCAGCAGCCAGGACCTACGAGGGCAGTACTTC	CASSQDLRGQYF
NA	TRBV29-1	TRBJ2-7	TRBD1	TGCAGCGTTCGACAGGGGCACTCCTACGAGCAGTACTTC	CSVRQGHSYEQYF
NA	TRBV5-1	TRBJ2-1	TRBD2	TGCGCCAGCAGCCCAGGGACTAGCCGGGGCGATGAGCAGTTCTTC	CASSPGTSRGDEQFF
NA	TRBV20-1	TRBJ2-5	NA	TGCAGTGCTAGGGTGGCGAAACCCCAGTACTTC	CSARVAKPQYF
few	TRBV20-1	TRBJ1-2	NA	TGCAGTGCGCGAAGTATAGGGGGGAGAGCTAACTATGGCTACACCTTC	CSARSIGGRANYGYTF
few	TRBV25-1	TRBJ2-1	NA	TGTGCCAGCAGGGAGGGGGGCGAGTACAATGAGCAGTTCTTC	CASREGGEYNEQFF
NA	TRBV25-1	TRBJ1-5	NA	TGTGCCAGCAGTGAGGACGGGTTTCAGCCCCAGCATTTT	CASSEDGFQPQHF